The 25 T cell receptor beta chains reported below all come from one sample, sequenced in a study of CD8 T cells in ankylosing spondylitis. These receptors have no identified antigens. MiXCR, run by TCRdb on the 5' RACE reads, gives a single entry per CDR3 protein. This sample has some 330,000 distinct CDR3 sequences, with around 7.6% found just once. Study conclusions and caveats: Ankylosing spondylitis blood appeared to be characterized by a TCR beta motif of several highly homologous variants.

Input material: blood, either unsorted or a sorted T cell fraction (not recorded which). The receptors were sampled from a male donor with ankylosing spondylitis.

The chain carries TRBV5-1 and TRBJ2-3, with 7 bases matching TRBD2. Germline V CDR1 and CDR2: SGHRS, YFSETQ. The V segment lost 5 bases and the J segment 2 bases; nucleotides outside the gene matches: 14. The CDR3 has 17 residues. The CDR3 is CASRYPTGSGTTDTQYF. The DNA for the CDR3 is TGCGCCAGCAGGTATCCGACTGGGAGCGGGACCACAGATACGCAGTATTTT.

V is TRBV20-1 and J is TRBJ2-7; 14 positions agree with TRBD2. From germline, CDR1 is DFQATT and CDR2 SNEGSKA (reference sequence). CDR3 length equals 16 residues. With 6 bases clipped from V and 0 bases from J, the junction kept 7 bases outside the gene matches. The chain's CDR3 is CSATGTSGSPSYEQYF. In DNA, the CDR3 is TGCAGTGCAACCGGGACTAGCGGGAGCCCCTCCTACGAGCAGTACTTC.

This clonotype was found a few times. J is TRBJ2-3 and V is TRBV12-3 or TRBV12-4, with D tentatively TRBD2 (6 bases). The CDR3 contains 15 residues. Trimming stripped 6 bases from V and 3 bases from J, with 16 bases between. The CDR3 DNA reads as TGTGCCAGCAGAGGGCCGGGAGTTGGAACAGATACGCAGTATTTT. It is translated as CASRGPGVGTDTQYF.

V is TRBV7-2 and J is TRBJ2-2, with TRBD1 matching over 9 bases. The germline V gene has CDR1 SGHTA and CDR2 FQGNSA. The CDR3 loop spans 15 amino acids. With V trimmed by 2 bases and J by 5 bases, 3 bases remained unmatched. CDR3 amino acids: CASSLPGTGTGELFF. Written as DNA, the CDR3 is TGTGCCAGCAGCTTACCCGGGACAGGGACCGGGGAGCTGTTTTTT. Variable domain in full (rest from reference TRBV7-2 and TRBJ2-2): GAGVSQSPSNKVTEKGKDVELRCDPISGHTALYWYRQSLGQGLEFLIYFQGNSAPDKSGLPSDRFSAERTGGSVSTLTIQRTQQEDSAVYLCASSLPGTGTGELFFGEGSRLTVL.

This chain connects TRBV28 to TRBJ1-4, with unresolved D. The CDR3 spans 11 residues. Germline V gives CDR1 MDHEN, CDR2 SYDVKM. The CDR3 spells CAVRGDEKLFF. CDR3 coding DNA: TGTGCGGTTAGAGGTGATGAAAAACTGTTTTTT.

A few counts support this clonotype. The J gene is TRBJ2-1, the V gene TRBV7-8, with a tentative D call TRBD1 (6 bases). There are 14 residues in the CDR3. The germline V gene has CDR1 SGHVS and CDR2 FQNEAQ. In DNA form, the CDR3 reads TGTGCGAGCCAGGGACAACGCTCCTACAATGAGCAGTTCTTC. Its protein is CASQGQRSYNEQFF.

This clonotype was counted only a few times. The CDR3 nucleotides read TGTGCCAGCAGTCAATACCTGGGGCCCCAGCATTTT. Translation: CASSQYLGPQHF. The chain recombines TRBV5-6 with TRBJ1-5; no definite D call. The CDR3 is 12 residues long. Germline assignment: CDR1 SGHDT and CDR2 YYEEEE. Trimming shortened V by 5 bases and J by 9 bases, and 12 bases separated the two germline ends.

Ten or more counts support this clonotype. J is TRBJ2-3 and V is TRBV12-3 or TRBV12-4; 7 bases fit TRBD2. With V trimmed by 3 bases and J by 0 bases, 0 bases remained unmatched. The CDR3 consists of 14 residues. CDR3 coding DNA: TGTGCCAGCAGTTTTAGCGGGAGCACAGATACGCAGTATTTT. This translates into CASSFSGSTDTQYF.

This clonotype was recorded a few times. The chain has TRBV3-1 and TRBJ1-4, with D tentatively TRBD1 (5 bases). The CDR3 is 14 amino acids. Germline V gives CDR1 LGHDT, CDR2 YNNKEL (reference sequence). Deletions cut 3 bases from V and 3 bases from J, with 8 bases between. CDR3 region: CASSQGRSNEKLFF. DNA for the CDR3: TGTGCCAGCAGCCAGGGGCGGTCTAATGAAAAACTGTTTTTT. Drawing the rest from reference TRBV3-1 and TRBJ1-4, the complete variable domain is DTAVSQTPKYLVTQMGNDKSIKCEQNLGHDTMYWYKQDSKKFLKIMFSYNNKELIINETVPNRFSPKSPDKAHLNLHINSLELGDSAVYFCASSQGRSNEKLFFGSGTQLSVL.

The chain is built from TRBV29-1 and TRBJ1-1, with 8 bases aligning to TRBD1. Unmatched junction bases numbered 7, after V lost 7 bases and J lost 3 bases. CDR3 length: 13 amino acids. CDR1 and CDR2 from the germline V gene are SQVTM and ANQGSEA. Here the CDR3 reads CSAHRGDYTEAFF. The CDR3 DNA follows: TGCAGCGCTCACAGGGGGGACTACACTGAAGCTTTCTTT. Together with reference TRBV29-1 and TRBJ1-1, the CDR3 gives the full variable domain: SAVISQKPSRDICQRGTSLTIQCQVDSQVTMMFWYRQQPGQSLTLIATANQGSEATYESGFVIDKFPISRPNLTFSTLTVSNMSPEDSSIYLCSAHRGDYTEAFFGQGTRLTVV.

The table lists this clonotype with many counts. This rearrangement joins TRBV6-1 to TRBJ1-2; D perhaps matches TRBD1 (6 bases). The CDR3 loop spans 14 amino acids. CDR1 and CDR2 from the germline V gene are MNHNS and SASEGT. Trimming pared 6 bases from V and 2 bases from J, leaving 13 bases between. The CDR3: CASRRGYQNYGYTF. DNA for the CDR3: TGTGCCAGCAGAAGGGGGTATCAGAACTATGGCTACACCTTC.

The rearrangement uses TRBV6-6 and TRBJ2-7, with 8 positions matching TRBD1. CDR3 length: 13 residues. Germline V gene data show CDR1 as MNHNY and CDR2 as SVGAGI (reference sequence). V lost 6 bases and J lost 4; bases outside the gene matches: 5. This CDR3 reads CASSSGGLYEQYF. CDR3 DNA sequence: TGTGCCAGCAGCTCAGGGGGCTTATACGAGCAGTACTTC.

This chain links TRBV18 with TRBJ2-1; D is possibly TRBD1 or TRBD2 (5 bases each). Germline CDR1 is KGHSH and CDR2 is LQKENI. Trimming shortened V by 2 bases and J by 6 bases, and 17 bases separated the two germline ends. The length of the CDR3 is 16 residues. CDR3 coding DNA: TGTGCCAGCTCACCAACGGGACCCCCCTTCAGCAATGAGCAGTTCTTC. As protein: CASSPTGPPFSNEQFF.

This clonotype was counted many times. V usage is TRBV10-3 and J usage is TRBJ2-7; TRBD1 is a possible D gene (6 bases). Per germline, CDR1 ENHRY and CDR2 SYGVKD. Trimming removed 5 bases from V and 4 bases from J, with 9 bases in between. This CDR3 is built from 12 residues. The CDR3 region is CAISQQGYEQYF. The CDR3 DNA follows: TGTGCCATCAGTCAACAGGGTTACGAGCAGTACTTC.

The CDR3 sequence is CASSLGGNNYGYTF. In DNA form, the CDR3 reads TGTGCCAGCAGCCTGGGGGGCAATAACTATGGCTACACCTTC. The rearrangement joins TRBV7-9 to TRBJ1-2; D is possibly TRBD1 (6 bases). Germline CDR1 and CDR2: SEHNR and FQNEAQ (reference sequence). This CDR3 region has 14 residues. The V end lost 5 bases, the J end lost 1 base, and 11 bases lay between the germline ends.

This clonotype has only a few counts. V gene TRBV15 combines with J gene TRBJ2-7; tentative D call: TRBD1 (5 bases). V was shortened by 2 bases and J by 7 bases, with 21 bases between the two germline ends. This CDR3 is built from 16 residues. Germline-derived CDR1 and CDR2 are LNHNV and YYDKDF (reference sequence). CDR3 amino acids: CATSRPQQGSLGEQYF. The CDR3 nucleotides are TGTGCCACCAGCAGACCCCAGCAGGGTAGCCTGGGGGAGCAGTACTTC.

In its sample, this clonotype was seen a few times. The genes are TRBV5-1 and TRBJ1-6; 9 bases match TRBD1. J gave up 8 bases and V 4 bases, and 10 bases lay outside the gene matches. Per the germline V gene, CDR1 is SGHRS and CDR2 is YFSETQ. This CDR3 comprises 16 residues. Here the CDR3 DNA reads TGCGCCAGCAGCATTCGGACAGGGGCTAAGGATTCACCCCTCCACTTT. Translating gives CASSIRTGAKDSPLHF.

The sample holds many counts of this clonotype. V gene TRBV6-2 or TRBV6-3 combines with J gene TRBJ1-5; D not resolved. Looked up from germline, CDR1 is MNHEY and CDR2 is SVGEGT. CDR3 length equals 14 residues. The ends were cut back, 8 bases at V and 7 bases at J, with 18 bases in the middle. The CDR3 nucleotides are TGTGCCAGCTATAGTGGACGGATGGGGCAGCCCCAGCATTTT. Its translation: CASYSGRMGQPQHF.

This clonotype has more than one count but fewer than ten. The chain uses TRBV28 and TRBJ2-1; 11 bases map to TRBD2. V shed 9 bases, J shed 2 bases, and the junction held 18 bases outside the gene matches. There are 19 residues in the CDR3. Per germline, CDR1 MDHEN and CDR2 SYDVKM. The CDR3 spells CASKGLAVGKGDPYNEQFF. CDR3 coding DNA: TGTGCCAGTAAGGGACTAGCGGTTGGAAAAGGGGATCCCTACAATGAGCAGTTCTTC.

The rearrangement joins TRBV5-1 to TRBJ2-7; 9 bases match TRBD1. CDR3 length: 16 amino acids. The germline gives CDR1 SGHRS, CDR2 YFSETQ. Trimming took 0 bases from V and 6 from J; bases not matched to a gene: 10. The CDR3, as DNA: TGCGCCAGCAGCTTGGACGGGACAGGGAATATGGGCGAGCAGTACTTC. Protein sequence: CASSLDGTGNMGEQYF.

The count of this clonotype is one. The chain has TRBV10-3 and TRBJ2-4, with a tentative D call TRBD1 (6 bases). Looked up from germline, CDR1 is ENHRY and CDR2 is SYGVKD. V lost 6 bases and J lost 9, with 12 bases in between. The CDR3 extends over 12 amino acids. The CDR3 DNA is TGTGCCATCAGGGACAGAACTAGCATTCAGTACTTC. It is translated as CAIRDRTSIQYF.

This clonotype was observed at least ten times. The genes are TRBV12-3 or TRBV12-4 and TRBJ2-5, with 9 bases identical to TRBD2. The CDR3 covers 14 residues. J lost 5 bases, V lost 7 bases, and 8 bases had no gene match. CDR3 amino acids: CASKRSGRRETQYF. CDR3 in DNA: TGTGCCAGCAAACGGAGCGGGAGGAGGGAGACCCAGTACTTC.

The CDR3 sequence is CASTSTGVFEQYF. The DNA for the CDR3 is TGTGCCAGCACGTCAACGGGTGTTTTCGAGCAGTACTTC. The gene calls are TRBV12-3 or TRBV12-4 and TRBJ2-7; D is uncertain. The CDR3 is made up of 13 amino acids. V shed 7 bases and J shed 6 bases, with 16 bases lying between them.

This clonotype was counted a few times. V gene TRBV7-9 combines with J gene TRBJ2-7, with D unresolved. V dropped 1 base and J dropped 7 bases, with 8 bases sitting between them. Germline assignment: CDR1 SEHNR and CDR2 FQNEAQ (reference sequence). The CDR3 is 12 residues long. Here the CDR3 reads CASSLGAREQYF. In DNA form, the CDR3 reads TGTGCCAGCAGCTTAGGGGCGAGGGAGCAGTACTTC.

The rearrangement links TRBV6-5 to TRBJ2-1; tentatively, D is TRBD2 (5 bases). Trimming left V 2 bases short and J 3 bases short, with 17 bases between. Germline CDR1 MNHEY, CDR2 SVGAGI. The CDR3 loop spans 17 amino acids. The CDR3 DNA is TGTGCCAGCAGTTACGACACTAGTCCACTTGTCTACAATGAGCAGTTCTTC. Its translation: CASSYDTSPLVYNEQFF.